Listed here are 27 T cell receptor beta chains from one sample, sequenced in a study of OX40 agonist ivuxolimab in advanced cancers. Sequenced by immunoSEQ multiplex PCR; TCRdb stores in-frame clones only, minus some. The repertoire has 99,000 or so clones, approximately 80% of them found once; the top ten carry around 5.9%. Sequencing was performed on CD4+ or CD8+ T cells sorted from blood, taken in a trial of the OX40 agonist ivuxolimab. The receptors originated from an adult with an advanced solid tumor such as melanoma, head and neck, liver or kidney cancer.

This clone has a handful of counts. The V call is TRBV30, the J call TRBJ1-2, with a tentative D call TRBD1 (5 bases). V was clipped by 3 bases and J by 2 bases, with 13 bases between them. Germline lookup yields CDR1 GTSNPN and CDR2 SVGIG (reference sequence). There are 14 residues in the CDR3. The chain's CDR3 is CAWSPGRRNYGYTF. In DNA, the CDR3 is TGTGCCTGGAGCCCGGGACGGCGAAACTATGGCTACACCTTC.

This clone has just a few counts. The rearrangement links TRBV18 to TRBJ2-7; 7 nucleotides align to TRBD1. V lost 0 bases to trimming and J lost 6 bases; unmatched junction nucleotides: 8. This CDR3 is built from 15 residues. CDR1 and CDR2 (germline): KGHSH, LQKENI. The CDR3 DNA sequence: TGTGCCAGCTCACCACCAAGACAGGGAAGTGTCGAGCAGTACTTC. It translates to CASSPPRQGSVEQYF.

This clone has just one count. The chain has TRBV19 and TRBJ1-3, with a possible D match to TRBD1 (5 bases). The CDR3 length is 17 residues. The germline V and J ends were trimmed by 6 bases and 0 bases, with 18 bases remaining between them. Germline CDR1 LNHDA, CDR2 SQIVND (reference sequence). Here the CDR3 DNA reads TGTGCCAGTAGCCAACCTCGAGGGGAGTTCTCTGGAAACACCATATATTTT. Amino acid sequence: CASSQPRGEFSGNTIYF. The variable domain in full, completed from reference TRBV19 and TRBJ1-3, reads DGGITQSPKYLFRKEGQNVTLSCEQNLNHDAMYWYRQDPGQGLRLIYYSQIVNDFQKGDIAEGYSVSREKKESFPLTVTSAQKNPTAFYLCASSQPRGEFSGNTIYFGEGSWLTVV.

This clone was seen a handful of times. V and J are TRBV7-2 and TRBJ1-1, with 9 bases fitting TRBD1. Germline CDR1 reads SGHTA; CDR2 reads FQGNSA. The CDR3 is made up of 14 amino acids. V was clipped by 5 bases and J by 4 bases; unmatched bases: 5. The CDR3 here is CASSIQGAITEAFF. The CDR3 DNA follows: TGTGCCAGCAGCATACAGGGGGCGATCACTGAAGCTTTCTTT.

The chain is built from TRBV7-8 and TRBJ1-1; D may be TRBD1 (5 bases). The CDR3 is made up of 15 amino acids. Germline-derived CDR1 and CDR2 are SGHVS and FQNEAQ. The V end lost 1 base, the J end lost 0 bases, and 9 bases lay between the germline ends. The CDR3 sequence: CASSLERGMNTEAFF. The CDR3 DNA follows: TGTGCCAGCAGCTTAGAGAGGGGAATGAACACTGAAGCTTTCTTT.

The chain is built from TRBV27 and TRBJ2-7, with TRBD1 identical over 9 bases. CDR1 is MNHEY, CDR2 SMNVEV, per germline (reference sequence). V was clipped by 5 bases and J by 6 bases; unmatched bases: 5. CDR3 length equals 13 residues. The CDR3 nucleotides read TGTGCCAGCAGTAACAGGGGGCGCGGCGAGCAGTACTTC. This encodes CASSNRGRGEQYF.

CDR3 loop: CASSIVTGTMNEQYF. DNA of the CDR3: TGTGCCAGTAGTATTGTAACAGGGACTATGAACGAGCAGTACTTC. V and J are TRBV19 and TRBJ2-7; possible D gene TRBD2, 7 bases. Germline CDR1 LNHDA, CDR2 SQIVND (reference sequence). There are 15 residues in the CDR3. V was shortened by 3 bases and J by 5 bases, with 17 bases between the two germline ends.

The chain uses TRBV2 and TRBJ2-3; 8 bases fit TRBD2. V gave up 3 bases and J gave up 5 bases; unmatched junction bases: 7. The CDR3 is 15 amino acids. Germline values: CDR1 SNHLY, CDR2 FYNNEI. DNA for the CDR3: TGTGCCAGCAGTGATGGCGGGAGGATGGGAGATACGCAGTATTTT. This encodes CASSDGGRMGDTQYF.

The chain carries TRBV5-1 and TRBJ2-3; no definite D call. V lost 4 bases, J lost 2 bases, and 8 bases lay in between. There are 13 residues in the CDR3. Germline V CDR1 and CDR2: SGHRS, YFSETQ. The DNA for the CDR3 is TGCGCCAGCAGCCTTGGGCCCACAGATACGCAGTATTTT. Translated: CASSLGPTDTQYF.

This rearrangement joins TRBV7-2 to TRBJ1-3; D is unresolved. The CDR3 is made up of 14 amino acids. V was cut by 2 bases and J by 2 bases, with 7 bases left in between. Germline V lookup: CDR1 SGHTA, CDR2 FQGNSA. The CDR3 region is CASSLRPPGNTIYF. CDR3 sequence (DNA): TGTGCCAGCAGCTTACGTCCACCTGGAAACACCATATATTTT.

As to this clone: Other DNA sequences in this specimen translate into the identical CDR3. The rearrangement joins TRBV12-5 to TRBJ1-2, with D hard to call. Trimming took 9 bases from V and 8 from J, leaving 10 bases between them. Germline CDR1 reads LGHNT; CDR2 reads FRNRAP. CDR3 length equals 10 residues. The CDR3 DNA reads TGTGCTAGCGGGATAGAGGGCTACACCTTC. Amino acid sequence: CASGIEGYTF. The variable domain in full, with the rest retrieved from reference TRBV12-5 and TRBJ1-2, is DARVTQTPRHKVTEMGQEVTMRCQPILGHNTVFWYRQTMMQGLELLAYFRNRAPLDDSGMPKDRFSAEMPDATLATLKIQPSEPRDSAVYFCASGIEGYTFGSGTRLTVV.

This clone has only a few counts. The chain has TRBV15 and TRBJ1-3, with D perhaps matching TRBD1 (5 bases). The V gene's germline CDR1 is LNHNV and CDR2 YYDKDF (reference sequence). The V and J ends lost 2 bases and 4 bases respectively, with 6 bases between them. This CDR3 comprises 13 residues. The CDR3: CATSRSGGNTIYF. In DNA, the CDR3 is TGTGCCACCAGCAGATCAGGGGGAAACACCATATATTTT.

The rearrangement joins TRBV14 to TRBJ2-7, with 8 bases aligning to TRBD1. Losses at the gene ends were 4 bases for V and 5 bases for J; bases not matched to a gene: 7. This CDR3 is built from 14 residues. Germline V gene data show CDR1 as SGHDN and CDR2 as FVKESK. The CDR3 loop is CASSPLEDRDEQYF. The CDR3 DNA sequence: TGTGCCAGCAGCCCGCTGGAGGACAGGGACGAGCAGTACTTC. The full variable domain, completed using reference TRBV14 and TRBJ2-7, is EAGVTQFPSHSVIEKGQTVTLRCDPISGHDNLYWYRRVMGKEIKFLLHFVKESKQDESGMPNNRFLAERTGGTYSTLKVQPAELEDSGVYFCASSPLEDRDEQYFGPGTRLTVT.

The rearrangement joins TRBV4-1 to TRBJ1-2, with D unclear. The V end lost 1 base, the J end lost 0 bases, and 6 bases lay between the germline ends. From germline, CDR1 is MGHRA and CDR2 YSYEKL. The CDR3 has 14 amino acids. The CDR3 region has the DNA TGCGCCAGCAGCCAAGGGTCAGCTAACTATGGCTACACCTTC. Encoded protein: CASSQGSANYGYTF.

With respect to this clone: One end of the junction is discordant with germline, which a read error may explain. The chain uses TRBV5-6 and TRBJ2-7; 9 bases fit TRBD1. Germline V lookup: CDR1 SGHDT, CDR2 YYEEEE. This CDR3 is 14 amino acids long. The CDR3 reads CASSPDRGPYEQYF. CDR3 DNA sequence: TGCGCCAGCAGCCCGGACAGGGGTCCCTACGAGCAGTACTTC.

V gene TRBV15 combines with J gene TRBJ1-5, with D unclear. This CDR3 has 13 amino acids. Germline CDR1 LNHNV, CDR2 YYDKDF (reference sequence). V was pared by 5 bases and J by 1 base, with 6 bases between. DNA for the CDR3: TGTGCCACCAGCGTGAGCAGCAATCAGCCCCAGCATTTT. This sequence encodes CATSVSSNQPQHF.

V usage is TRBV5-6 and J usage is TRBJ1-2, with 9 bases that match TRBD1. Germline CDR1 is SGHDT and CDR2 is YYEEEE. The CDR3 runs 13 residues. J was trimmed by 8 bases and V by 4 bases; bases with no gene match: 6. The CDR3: CASSLQGARGYTF. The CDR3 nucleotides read TGTGCCAGCAGCCTACAGGGGGCGAGGGGCTACACCTTC.

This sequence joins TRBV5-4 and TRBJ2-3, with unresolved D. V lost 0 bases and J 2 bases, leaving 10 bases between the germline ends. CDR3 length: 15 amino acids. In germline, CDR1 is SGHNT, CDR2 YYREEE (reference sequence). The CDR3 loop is CASSLEMGITDTQYF. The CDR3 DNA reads TGTGCCAGCAGCTTGGAGATGGGGATCACAGATACGCAGTATTTT.

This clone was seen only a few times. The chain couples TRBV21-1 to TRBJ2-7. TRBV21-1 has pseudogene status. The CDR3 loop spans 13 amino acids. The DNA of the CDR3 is TGTCCCAGGGAACGAAAATACTTCTACGAGCAGTACTTC. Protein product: CPRERKYFYEQYF.

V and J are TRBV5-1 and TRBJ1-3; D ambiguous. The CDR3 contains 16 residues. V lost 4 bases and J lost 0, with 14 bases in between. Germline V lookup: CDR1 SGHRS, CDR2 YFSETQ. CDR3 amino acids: CASSSSPVASGNTIYF. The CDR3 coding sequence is TGCGCCAGCAGCAGCTCTCCCGTGGCCTCTGGAAACACCATATATTTT.

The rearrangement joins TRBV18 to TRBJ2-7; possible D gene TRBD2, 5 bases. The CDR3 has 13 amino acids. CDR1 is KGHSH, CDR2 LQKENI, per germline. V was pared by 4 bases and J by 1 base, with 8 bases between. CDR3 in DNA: TGTGCCAGCTCACAACCGGGGTCCTACGAGCAGTACTTC. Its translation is CASSQPGSYEQYF. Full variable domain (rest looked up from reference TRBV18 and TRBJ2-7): NAGVMQNPRHLVRRRGQEARLRCSPMKGHSHVYWYRQLPEEGLKFMVYLQKENIIDESGMPKERFSAEFPKEGPSILRIQQVVRGDSAAYFCASSQPGSYEQYFGPGTRLTVT.

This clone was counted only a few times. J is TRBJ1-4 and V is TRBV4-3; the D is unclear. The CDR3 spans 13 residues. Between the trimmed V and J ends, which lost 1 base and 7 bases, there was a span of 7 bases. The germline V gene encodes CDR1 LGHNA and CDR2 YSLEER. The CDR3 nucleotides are TGCGCCAGCAGCCAAGGGGTTTTTGAAAAACTGTTTTTT. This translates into CASSQGVFEKLFF.

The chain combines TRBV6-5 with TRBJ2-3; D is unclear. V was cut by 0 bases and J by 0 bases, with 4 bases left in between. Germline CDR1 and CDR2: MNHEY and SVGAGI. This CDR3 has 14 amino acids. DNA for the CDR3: TGTGCCAGCAGTTACTCGCACAGCACAGATACGCAGTATTTT. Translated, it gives CASSYSHSTDTQYF.

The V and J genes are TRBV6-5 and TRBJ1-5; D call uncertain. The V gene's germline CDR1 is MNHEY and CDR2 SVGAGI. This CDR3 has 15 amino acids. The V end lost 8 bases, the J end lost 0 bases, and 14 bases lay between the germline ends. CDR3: CASRSDRNSNQPQHF. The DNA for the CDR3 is TGTGCCAGCCGCTCCGATAGGAATAGCAATCAGCCCCAGCATTTT.

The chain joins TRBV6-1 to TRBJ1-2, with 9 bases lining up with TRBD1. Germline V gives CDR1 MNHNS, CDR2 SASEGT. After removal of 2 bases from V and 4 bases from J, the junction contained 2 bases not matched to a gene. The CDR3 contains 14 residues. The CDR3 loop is CASSERTGAYGYTF. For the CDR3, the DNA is TGTGCCAGCAGTGAAAGGACAGGGGCCTATGGCTACACCTTC.

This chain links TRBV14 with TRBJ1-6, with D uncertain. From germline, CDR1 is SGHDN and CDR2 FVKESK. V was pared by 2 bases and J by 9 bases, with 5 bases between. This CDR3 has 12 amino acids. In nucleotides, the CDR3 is TGTGCCAGCAGCCAAAGGGTTTCACCCCTCCACTTT. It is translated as CASSQRVSPLHF.

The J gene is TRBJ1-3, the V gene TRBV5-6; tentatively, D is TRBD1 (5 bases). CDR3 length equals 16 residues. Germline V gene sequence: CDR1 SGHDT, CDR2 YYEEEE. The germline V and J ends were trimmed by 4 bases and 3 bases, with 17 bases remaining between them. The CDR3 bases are TGTGCCAGCAGCCCCGAACCCAGGGCCTTTGGAAACACCATATATTTT. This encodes CASSPEPRAFGNTIYF.